These T cell receptor beta chains were read from a single sample in a study of Ad26.COV2.S vaccination and SARS-CoV-2 variants. Produced via immunoSEQ multiplex PCR; TCRdb's table is partial and in-frame only. This table holds around 340,000 clones, 75% to 90% found once. The sample was peripheral blood, taken in a trial of Ad26.COV2.S vaccine versus placebo. These TCRs come from a person between 18 and 65 years old who received the Ad26.COV2.S COVID-19 vaccine or a placebo. Both conserved end residues are part of each CDR3.

J	V	CDR3
TRBJ2-1	TRBV5-4	CASSLARGRADNEQFF
TRBJ1-6	TRBV6-1	CASSEDRGSPLHF
TRBJ2-7	TRBV27	CASSQGAKWEQYF
TRBJ2-1	TRBV5-1	CASSLDNNEQFF
TRBJ1-6	TRBV9	CASSGRGSGNSPLHF
TRBJ1-2	TRBV6-2/TRBV6-3	CASSYEGVYGYTF
TRBJ1-3	TRBV24-1	CATSDFTKRGSGNTIYF
TRBJ2-7	TRBV5-1	CASSMEVDRYEQYF
TRBJ1-1	TRBV7-8	CASSPRVGTGRDTEAFF
TRBJ1-2	TRBV27	CASKNSGQGYGYTF
TRBJ1-2	TRBV10-3	CAISAQENYGYTF